This T cell receptor beta chain came from a study of cytomegalovirus exposure and HLA in healthy donors. Overall study findings and caveats: Reported performance of the classifier showed diagnosis of cytomegalovirus status with high specificity and sensitivity. In a later analysis, HLA-associated TCR beta chains were more clonally expanded than equally common others.

It was with 60 Vbeta and 13 Jbeta primers that the PCR ran. Assay: immunoSEQ multiplex PCR; the TCRdb copy retains only in-frame clones and omits some. The record lists 35,000 to 45,000 clones, of which the ten most abundant hold under 4.5%. Per the germline V gene, CDR1 is SGHNT and CDR2 is YYREEE (reference sequence). The CDR3 covers 15 residues. Trimming took 2 bases from V and 0 from J, leaving 9 bases between them. Regarding donors, all were healthy bone marrow donors. Concerning this clone: The antigen is not known.

The source of this sequence is a male donor in good health and CMV-seronegative. The sequenced material came from PBMCs. This chain uses TRBV5-4 with TRBJ2-1; D unclear. The CDR3 DNA reads TGTGCCAGCAGCTTCGTCGCGGTCTCCTACAATGAGCAGTTCTTC. This gives the protein CASSFVAVSYNEQFF. Combining the CDR3 with reference TRBV5-4 and TRBJ2-1 gives the whole variable domain ETGVTQSPTHLIKTRGQQVTLRCSSQSGHNTVSWYQQALGQGPQFIFQYYREEENGRGNFPPRFSGLQFPNYSSELNVNALELDDSALYLCASSFVAVSYNEQFFGPGTRLTVL.